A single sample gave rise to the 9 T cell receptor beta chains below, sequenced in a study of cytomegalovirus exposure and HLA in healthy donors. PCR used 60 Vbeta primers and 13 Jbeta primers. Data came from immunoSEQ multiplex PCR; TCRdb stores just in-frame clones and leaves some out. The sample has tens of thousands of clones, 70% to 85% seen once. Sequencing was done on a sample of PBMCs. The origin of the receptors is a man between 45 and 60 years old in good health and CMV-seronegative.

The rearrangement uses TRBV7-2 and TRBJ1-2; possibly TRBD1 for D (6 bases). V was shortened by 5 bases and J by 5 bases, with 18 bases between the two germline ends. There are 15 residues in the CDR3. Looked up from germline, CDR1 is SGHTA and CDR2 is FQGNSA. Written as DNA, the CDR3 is TGTGCCAGCAGCCTTAGGGGCACAGGGTTATATGGCTACACCTTC. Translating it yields CASSLRGTGLYGYTF.

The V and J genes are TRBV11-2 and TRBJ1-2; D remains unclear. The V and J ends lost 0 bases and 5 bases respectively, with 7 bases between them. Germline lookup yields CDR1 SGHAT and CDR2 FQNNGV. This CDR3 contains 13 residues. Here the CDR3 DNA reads TGTGCCAGCAGCTTAGATACCCAGTATGGCTACACCTTC. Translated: CASSLDTQYGYTF.

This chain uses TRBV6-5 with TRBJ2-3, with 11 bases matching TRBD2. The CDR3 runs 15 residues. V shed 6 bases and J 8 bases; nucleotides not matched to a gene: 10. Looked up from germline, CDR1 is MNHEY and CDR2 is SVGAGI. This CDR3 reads CASRDRLAGKATQYF. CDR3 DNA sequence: TGTGCCAGCAGGGACCGACTAGCGGGAAAAGCTACGCAGTATTTT.

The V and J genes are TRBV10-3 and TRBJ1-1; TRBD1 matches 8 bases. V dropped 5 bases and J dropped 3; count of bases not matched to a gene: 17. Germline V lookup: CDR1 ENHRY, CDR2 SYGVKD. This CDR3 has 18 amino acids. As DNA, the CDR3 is TGTGCCATCAGTCCAGGAAGACAGGGGCTGAGGGAGGACACTGAAGCTTTCTTT. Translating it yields CAISPGRQGLREDTEAFF.

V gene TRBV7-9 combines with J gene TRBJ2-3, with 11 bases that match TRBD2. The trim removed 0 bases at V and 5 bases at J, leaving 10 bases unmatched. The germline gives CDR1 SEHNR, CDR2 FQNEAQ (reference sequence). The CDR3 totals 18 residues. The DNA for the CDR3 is TGTGCCAGCAGCTTAGCTGGACTAGCGGGTCCGGCGGGAGATACGCAGTATTTT. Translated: CASSLAGLAGPAGDTQYF.

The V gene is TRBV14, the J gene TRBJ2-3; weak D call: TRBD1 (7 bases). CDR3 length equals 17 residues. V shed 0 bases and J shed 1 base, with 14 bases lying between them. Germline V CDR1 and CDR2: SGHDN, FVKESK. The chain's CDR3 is CASSQEPRDRGTDTQYF. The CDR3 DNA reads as TGTGCCAGCAGCCAAGAACCGCGGGACAGAGGCACAGATACGCAGTATTTT.

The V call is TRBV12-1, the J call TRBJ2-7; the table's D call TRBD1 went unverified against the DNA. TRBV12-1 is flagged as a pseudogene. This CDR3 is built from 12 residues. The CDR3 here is CASSRDRGKQYF. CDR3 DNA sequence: TGTGCCAGCAGCCGGGACAGGGGTAAGCAGTACTTC.

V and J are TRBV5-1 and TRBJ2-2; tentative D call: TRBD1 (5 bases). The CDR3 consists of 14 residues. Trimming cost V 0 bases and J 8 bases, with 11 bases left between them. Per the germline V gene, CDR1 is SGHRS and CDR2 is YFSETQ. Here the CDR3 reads CASSLAGKTGELFF. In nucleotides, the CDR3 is TGCGCCAGCAGCTTGGCAGGGAAGACGGGGGAGCTGTTTTTT. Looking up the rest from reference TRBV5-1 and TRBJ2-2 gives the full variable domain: KAGVTQTPRYLIKTRGQQVTLSCSPISGHRSVSWYQQTPGQGLQFLFEYFSETQRNKGNFPGRFSGRQFSNSRSEMNVSTLELGDSALYLCASSLAGKTGELFFGEGSRLTVL.

The CDR3 sequence: CASSDGQGTYGYTF. The DNA of the CDR3 is TGTGCCAGCAGTGATGGGCAGGGAACCTATGGCTACACCTTC. The chain joins TRBV2 to TRBJ1-2, with D possibly being TRBD1 (5 bases). Germline CDR1 reads SNHLY; CDR2 reads FYNNEI. There are 14 residues in the CDR3. Trimming removed 3 bases from V and 4 bases from J, with 12 bases in between.